The 22 T cell receptor beta chains given below trace back to one sample, sequenced in a study of blood T cell repertoires in COVID-19. Using immunoSEQ multiplex PCR, the repertoire was profiled, and TCRdb retains in-frame clones only, with some absent. The sample contains under 300,000 clones, 86% of which appear only once. Input material: peripheral blood. Receptors originate from a man older than 75 with acute or convalescent COVID-19.

The DNA of the CDR3 is TGCGCCAGCAGCTCGCCGGGGGGGAGATACAATGAGCAGTTCTTC. As protein: CASSSPGGRYNEQFF. J is TRBJ2-1 and V is TRBV5-1; 8 bases agree with TRBD2. The CDR3 consists of 15 residues. Trimming at V came to 3 bases and at J to 4 bases, leaving 6 bases not matched to a gene. Germline V gives CDR1 SGHRS, CDR2 YFSETQ.

The chain links TRBV2 to TRBJ1-5; D might be TRBD1 (5 bases). The V end was cut by 7 bases, the J end by 7 bases, with 17 bases between. The germline CDR1 and CDR2 sequences are SNHLY and FYNNEI. This CDR3 contains 14 residues. The chain's CDR3 is CASKQEQGDQPQHF. CDR3 DNA: TGTGCCAGCAAACAGGAGCAGGGTGACCAGCCCCAGCATTTT.

V usage is TRBV6-5 and J usage is TRBJ2-7, with 8 nucleotides matching TRBD2. The CDR3 has 16 residues. The V segment lost 2 bases and the J segment 0 bases; nucleotides outside the gene matches: 6. CDR1 and CDR2 (germline): MNHEY, SVGAGI. CDR3 loop: CASSYTSGASSYEQYF. CDR3 bases: TGTGCCAGCAGTTACACTAGCGGTGCGAGCTCCTACGAGCAGTACTTC.

The chain uses TRBV7-9 and TRBJ1-1, with D hard to call. The CDR3 is 15 residues long. Germline CDR1 and CDR2: SEHNR and FQNEAQ (reference sequence). V lost 0 bases and J lost 0, with 8 bases in between. Here the CDR3 DNA reads TGTGCCAGCAGCTTAGCTCAGGTAATGAACACTGAAGCTTTCTTT. Translating gives CASSLAQVMNTEAFF. The complete variable domain, with remaining parts taken from reference TRBV7-9 and TRBJ1-1, reads DTGVSQNPRHKITKRGQNVTFRCDPISEHNRLYWYRQTLGQGPEFLTYFQNEAQLEKSRLLSDRFSAERPKGSFSTLEIQRTEQGDSAMYLCASSLAQVMNTEAFFGQGTRLTVV.

The chain recombines TRBV6-6 with TRBJ1-1; D is undetermined. V shed 3 bases and J shed 1 base, with 9 bases lying between them. This CDR3 region has 14 residues. Per the germline V gene, CDR1 is MNHNY and CDR2 is SVGAGI (reference sequence). The CDR3 loop reads CASSYGAANTEAFF. In DNA, the CDR3 is TGTGCCAGCAGTTATGGTGCGGCGAACACTGAAGCTTTCTTT.

The chain links TRBV28 to TRBJ2-7; D unresolved. Looked up from germline, CDR1 is MDHEN and CDR2 is SYDVKM. This CDR3 comprises 13 residues. Trimming removed 5 bases at V and 3 bases at J, with 11 bases between. CDR3 coding DNA: TGTGCCAGCAGTGGGCCGGTAAACTACGAGCAGTACTTC. Translated: CASSGPVNYEQYF.

The chain carries TRBV19 and TRBJ2-7; a weak D match, TRBD2 (5 bases). The germline V gene has CDR1 LNHDA and CDR2 SQIVND (reference sequence). There are 14 residues in the CDR3. Trimming removed 5 bases at V and 6 bases at J, with 17 bases between. CDR3 in amino acids: CASSGPGGPLEQYF. DNA of the CDR3: TGTGCCAGTAGTGGCCCAGGAGGTCCCCTCGAGCAGTACTTC.

The chain couples TRBV28 to TRBJ1-5, with D possibly TRBD1 on 5 matching bases. V shed 5 bases and J shed 1 base, with 24 bases lying between them. Germline CDR1 MDHEN, CDR2 SYDVKM. The CDR3 runs to 19 residues. In DNA form, the CDR3 reads TGTGCCAGCAGTCCCGGTATAGTCCCACAGGTATGGAGCAATCAGCCCCAGCATTTT. Its translation is CASSPGIVPQVWSNQPQHF.

This sequence joins TRBV6-5 and TRBJ2-1; tentative D call: TRBD2 (5 bases). Germline V gene sequence: CDR1 MNHEY, CDR2 SVGAGI. The CDR3 is 13 residues long. Trimming stripped 5 bases from V and 9 bases from J, with 14 bases between. This chain's CDR3 is CASSPGYLVEQFF. The CDR3 coding sequence is TGTGCCAGCAGTCCGGGGTACTTGGTTGAGCAGTTCTTC.

This clone occurred a few times. This chain joins TRBV7-9 and TRBJ2-3; D is possibly TRBD2 (7 bases). Germline-derived CDR1 and CDR2 are SEHNR and FQNEAQ (reference sequence). This CDR3 has 16 amino acids. The V gene lost 5 bases and the J gene lost 1 base, with 16 bases spanning the gap. The CDR3 sequence: CASSPPGGMGTDTQYF. The CDR3 DNA sequence: TGTGCCAGCAGCCCTCCGGGGGGCATGGGCACAGATACGCAGTATTTT.

The chain uses TRBV27 and TRBJ2-7, with 9 bases lining up with TRBD1. Germline V gives CDR1 MNHEY, CDR2 SMNVEV (reference sequence). V shed 4 bases and J 4 bases; nucleotides not matched to a gene: 8. This CDR3 spans 15 amino acids. The CDR3 region is CASSSPGTGFYEQYF. In DNA form, the CDR3 reads TGTGCCAGCAGTTCGCCCGGGACAGGGTTTTACGAGCAGTACTTC.

CDR3: CASSGPSGGAYNEQFF. The CDR3 bases are TGTGCCAGCAGCGGGCCTAGCGGGGGGGCCTACAATGAGCAGTTCTTC. The chain recombines TRBV4-2 with TRBJ2-1; 12 positions agree with TRBD2. Germline V gene sequence: CDR1 LGHNA, CDR2 YNFKEQ. V lost 5 bases, J lost 2 bases, and 4 bases stayed unmatched. The CDR3 loop spans 16 amino acids.

The gene calls are TRBV18 and TRBJ2-3; TRBD1 agrees at 12 bases. The CDR3 extends over 15 amino acids. Unmatched junction bases numbered 1, after V lost 4 bases and J lost 2 bases. Germline CDR1 and CDR2: KGHSH and LQKENI. CDR3 nucleotide sequence: TGTGCCAGCTCACGGGACAGGGGGCCCACAGATACGCAGTATTTT. Protein sequence: CASSRDRGPTDTQYF.

The V and J genes are TRBV12-3 or TRBV12-4 and TRBJ1-5; possible D gene TRBD1, 5 bases. Between the trimmed V and J ends, which lost 2 bases and 7 bases, there was a span of 6 bases. The CDR3 covers 12 residues. The CDR3 DNA reads TGTGCCAGCAGTTTAAAGGGGCAGCCCCAGCATTTT. Translated, it gives CASSLKGQPQHF.

In its sample, this clone was seen a few times. The chain recombines TRBV2 with TRBJ1-1, with TRBD1 matching 9 bases. The CDR3 sequence is 16 residues long. CDR1 and CDR2 (germline): SNHLY, FYNNEI. Germline trimming cut 6 bases from V and 1 base from J; bases unmatched to any gene: 9. DNA of the CDR3: TGTGCCAGCAGGCAACAGGGGGCGAGGACGAACACTGAAGCTTTCTTT. This gives the protein CASRQQGARTNTEAFF.

The chain has TRBV29-1 and TRBJ2-2, with TRBD1 identical over 8 bases. The junction had 6 bases not matched to a gene; V was cut back by 7 bases and J by 5 bases. The germline V gene has CDR1 SQVTM and CDR2 ANQGSEA. The CDR3 sequence is 13 residues long. CDR3 loop: CSAGTGTTGELFF. As DNA, the CDR3 is TGCAGCGCCGGGACAGGAACGACCGGGGAGCTGTTTTTT.

The chain is built from TRBV11-3 and TRBJ2-1; TRBD2 matches at 14 bases. Germline V gene data show CDR1 as SGHNT and CDR2 as YENEEA. There are 16 residues in the CDR3. Trimming cost V 1 base and J 9 bases; bases outside gene matches: 5. CDR3 in DNA: TGTGCCAGCAGCTTAGGACTAGCGGGGGGGCTAAGTGAGCAGTTCTTC. This gives the protein CASSLGLAGGLSEQFF.

J is TRBJ2-1 and V is TRBV11-2, with TRBD2 matching 8 bases. Unmatched junction bases numbered 18, after V lost 4 bases and J lost 7 bases. Germline V gene sequence: CDR1 SGHAT, CDR2 FQNNGV. The CDR3 sequence is 18 residues long. CDR3 sequence reads: CASSSRRAGGIHGNEQFF. The CDR3 nucleotides read TGTGCCAGCAGCTCTAGGAGGGCGGGAGGAATTCATGGGAATGAGCAGTTCTTC.

This chain links TRBV9 with TRBJ2-7; D is uncertain. The V gene lost 7 bases and the J gene lost 0 bases, with 14 bases spanning the gap. There are 14 residues in the CDR3. Germline CDR1 is SGDLS and CDR2 is YYNGEE. The CDR3 DNA follows: TGTGCCAGCTGCCCGACTTCGAGCTCCTACGAGCAGTACTTC. It yields the protein CASCPTSSSYEQYF.

The V gene is TRBV7-3, the J gene TRBJ1-4; 7 bases fit TRBD1. From germline, CDR1 is SGHTA and CDR2 FQGTGA. This CDR3 has 13 residues. The J segment lost 7 bases and the V segment lost 3 bases, leaving 2 bases of the junction unmatched. The CDR3 coding sequence is TGTGCCAGCAGCTTGGCAGGGGGTGAAAAACTGTTTTTT. This sequence encodes CASSLAGGEKLFF.

This clone was counted once. This chain connects TRBV19 to TRBJ1-6; no reliable D call. V was pared by 1 base and J by 8 bases, with 9 bases between. This CDR3 has 14 residues. Germline V gives CDR1 LNHDA, CDR2 SQIVND (reference sequence). This CDR3 reads CASSIGGSDSPLHF. DNA of the CDR3: TGTGCCAGTAGTATAGGAGGGTCGGATTCACCCCTCCACTTT.

The chain recombines TRBV5-1 with TRBJ1-2, with 9 bases that match TRBD1. This CDR3 has 14 residues. Germline V gene sequence: CDR1 SGHRS, CDR2 YFSETQ. Trimming at V came to 6 bases and at J to 4 bases, leaving 7 bases not matched to a gene. The CDR3 region has the DNA TGCGCCAGCAACTCCGGGACAGGGAGCTATGGCTACACCTTC. This translates into CASNSGTGSYGYTF. Supplemented by reference TRBV5-1 and TRBJ1-2, the full variable domain reads KAGVTQTPRYLIKTRGQQVTLSCSPISGHRSVSWYQQTPGQGLQFLFEYFSETQRNKGNFPGRFSGRQFSNSRSEMNVSTLELGDSALYLCASNSGTGSYGYTFGSGTRLTVV.